At least ten counts were recorded for the clone carrying this TCR beta chain. Its specificity is unknown. Treatment was busulfan-fludarabine conditioning, a marrow graft, and cyclophosphamide on days +3 and +4. The data were taken from a study of T cells after posttransplantation cyclophosphamide. Study-wide results and caveats: Later post-transplant blood repertoires were often dominated by donor CD8+ memory clones. Skin or GI-infiltrating T cells shared few TRB sequences with blood.

This CDR3 spans 14 amino acids. Germline assignment: CDR1 SGHTA and CDR2 FQGNSA. The junction had 11 bases not matched to a gene; V was cut back by 5 bases and J by 10 bases. Produced via immunoSEQ multiplex PCR; TCRdb's table is partial and in-frame only. This repertoire lists around 6,800 clones without singletons; more than 4.5% sits in the top ten. The material was PBMCs, obtained after an allogeneic stem cell transplant with post-transplant cyclophosphamide. The genes are TRBV7-2 and TRBJ1-5, with TRBD1 matching 7 bases. This TCR was recovered from a young adult male patient who received an allogeneic stem cell transplant from an unrelated donor, was CMV-positive, and had acute and chronic GVHD. Part of the T cells may come from the graft donor. CDR3 nucleotides: TGTGCCAGCAGCCCACGACGGACAGGTTCACCCCAGCATTTT. As protein: CASSPRRTGSPQHF. Complete variable domain (other parts from reference TRBV7-2 and TRBJ1-5): GAGVSQSPSNKVTEKGKDVELRCDPISGHTALYWYRQSLGQGLEFLIYFQGNSAPDKSGLPSDRFSAERTGGSVSTLTIQRTQQEDSAVYLCASSPRRTGSPQHFGDGTRLSIL.